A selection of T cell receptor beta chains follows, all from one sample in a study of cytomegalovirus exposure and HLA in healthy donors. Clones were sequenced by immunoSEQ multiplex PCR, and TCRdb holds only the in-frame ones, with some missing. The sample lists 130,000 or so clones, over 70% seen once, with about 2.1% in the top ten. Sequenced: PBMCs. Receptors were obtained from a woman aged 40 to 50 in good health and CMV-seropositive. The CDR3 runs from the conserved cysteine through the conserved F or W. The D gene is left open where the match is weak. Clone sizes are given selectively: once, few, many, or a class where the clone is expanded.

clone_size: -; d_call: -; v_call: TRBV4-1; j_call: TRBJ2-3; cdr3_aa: CASSQDPGAKKTDTQYF; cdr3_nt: TGCGCCAGCAGCCAAGACCCGGGAGCAAAAAAGACAGATACGCAGTATTTT
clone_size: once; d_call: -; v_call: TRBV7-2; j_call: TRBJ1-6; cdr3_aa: CASSLAPGRAGSPLHF; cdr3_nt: TGTGCCAGCAGCTTAGCTCCCGGCAGGGCTGGTTCACCCCTCCACTTT
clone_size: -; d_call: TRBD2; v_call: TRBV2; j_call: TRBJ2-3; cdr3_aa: CASRVAGVVDTQYF; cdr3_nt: TGTGCCAGCAGAGTAGCGGGAGTTGTAGATACGCAGTATTTT
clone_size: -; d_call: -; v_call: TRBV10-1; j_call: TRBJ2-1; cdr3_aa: CATFRDWAYNEQFF; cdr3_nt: TGCGCCACCTTCCGCGACTGGGCCTACAATGAGCAGTTCTTC
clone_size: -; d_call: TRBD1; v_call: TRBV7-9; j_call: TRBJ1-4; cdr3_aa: CASSPPYTSGTGNEKLFF; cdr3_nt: TGTGCCAGCAGCCCACCCTACACATCCGGGACAGGGAATGAAAAACTGTTTTTT
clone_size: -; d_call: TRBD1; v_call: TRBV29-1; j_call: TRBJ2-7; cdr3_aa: CSVWDREPYEQYF; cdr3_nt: TGCAGCGTTTGGGACAGGGAACCCTACGAGCAGTACTTC
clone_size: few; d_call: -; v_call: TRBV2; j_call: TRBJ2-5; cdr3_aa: CASKYNVAGEETQYF; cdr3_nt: TGTGCCAGCAAATACAATGTGGCAGGGGAAGAGACCCAGTACTTC
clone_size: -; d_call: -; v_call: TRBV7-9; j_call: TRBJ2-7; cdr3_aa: CASSLWVASSLINDYEQYF; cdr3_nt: TGTGCCAGCAGCTTATGGGTCGCTAGCAGTCTCATCAACGACTACGAGCAGTACTTC
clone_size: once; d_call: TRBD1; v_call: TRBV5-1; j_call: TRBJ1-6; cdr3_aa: CASSLRSGTGSSYNSPLHF; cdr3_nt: TGCGCCAGCAGCTTGAGATCCGGGACAGGGAGCTCCTATAATTCACCCCTCCACTTT
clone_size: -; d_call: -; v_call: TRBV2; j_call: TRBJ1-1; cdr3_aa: CASSVPGNTEAFF; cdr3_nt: TGTGCCAGCAGTGTTCCGGGGAACACTGAAGCTTTCTTT
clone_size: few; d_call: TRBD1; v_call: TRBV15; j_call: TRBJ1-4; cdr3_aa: CATSREQGAGEKLFF; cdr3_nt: TGTGCCACCAGCAGGGAACAGGGGGCTGGTGAAAAACTGTTTTTT
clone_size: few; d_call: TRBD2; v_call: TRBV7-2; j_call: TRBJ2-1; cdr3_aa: CASSRAPGLADNEQFF; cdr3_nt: TGTGCCAGCAGCCGGGCCCCGGGACTAGCGGACAATGAGCAGTTCTTC
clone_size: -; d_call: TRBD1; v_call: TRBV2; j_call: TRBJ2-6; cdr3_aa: CASGAGGSFSGANVLTF; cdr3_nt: TGTGCCAGCGGGGCAGGGGGAAGTTTTTCTGGGGCCAACGTCCTGACTTTC
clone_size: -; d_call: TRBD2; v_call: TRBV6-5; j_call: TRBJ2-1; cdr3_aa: CASGLAGKSYNEQFF; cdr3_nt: TGTGCCAGCGGACTAGCGGGAAAGTCCTACAATGAGCAGTTCTTC
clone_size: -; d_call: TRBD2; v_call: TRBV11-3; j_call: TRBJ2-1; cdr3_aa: CASSHLGLAGYNEQFF; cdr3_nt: TGTGCCAGCAGCCATCTTGGACTAGCGGGTTACAATGAGCAGTTCTTC
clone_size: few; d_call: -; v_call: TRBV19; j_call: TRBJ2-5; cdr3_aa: CASSIGQGYETQYF; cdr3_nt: TGTGCCAGTAGTATTGGTCAGGGGTATGAGACCCAGTACTTC
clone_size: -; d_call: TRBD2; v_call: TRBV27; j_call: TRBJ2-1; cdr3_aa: CASSLRASGRDEQFF; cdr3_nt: TGTGCCAGCAGTTTAAGGGCTAGCGGGAGGGATGAGCAGTTCTTC
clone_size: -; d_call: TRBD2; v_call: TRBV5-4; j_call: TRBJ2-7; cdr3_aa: CASSLASGSTNEQYF; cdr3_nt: TGTGCCAGCAGCTTGGCCAGCGGGAGTACCAACGAGCAGTACTTC
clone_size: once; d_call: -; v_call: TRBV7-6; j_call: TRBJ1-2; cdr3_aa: CASSTSPSGYGYTF; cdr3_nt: TGTGCCAGCAGCACCAGTCCCAGCGGCTATGGCTACACCTTC
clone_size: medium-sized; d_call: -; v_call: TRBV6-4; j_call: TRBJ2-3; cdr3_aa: CASSDSGGGTDTQYF; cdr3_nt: TGTGCCAGCAGTGACTCTGGAGGGGGCACAGATACGCAGTATTTT
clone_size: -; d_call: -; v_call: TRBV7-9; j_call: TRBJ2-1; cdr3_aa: CASSNAGTEEQFF; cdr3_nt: TGTGCCAGCAGCAACGCGGGGACGGAAGAGCAGTTCTTC
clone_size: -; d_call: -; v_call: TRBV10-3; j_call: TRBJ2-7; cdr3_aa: CAIGQLSYEQYF; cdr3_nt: TGTGCCATCGGACAGCTCTCCTACGAGCAGTACTTC
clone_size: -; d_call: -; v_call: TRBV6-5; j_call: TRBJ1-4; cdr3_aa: CASSFLNEKLFF; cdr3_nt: TGTGCCAGCAGTTTTCTTAATGAAAAACTGTTTTTT
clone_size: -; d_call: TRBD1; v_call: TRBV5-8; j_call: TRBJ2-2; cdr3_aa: CASSPYLGQGATGELFF; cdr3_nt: TGTGCCAGCAGCCCCTACCTGGGGCAGGGGGCAACGGGGGAGCTGTTTTTT
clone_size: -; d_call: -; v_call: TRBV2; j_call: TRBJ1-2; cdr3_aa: CASSQEGTNYGYTF; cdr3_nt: TGTGCCAGCAGTCAGGAGGGGACGAACTATGGCTACACCTTC
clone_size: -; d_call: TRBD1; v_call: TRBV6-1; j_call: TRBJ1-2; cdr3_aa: CAVNPTGGFNYGYTF; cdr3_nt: TGTGCCGTTAATCCGACAGGGGGCTTTAACTATGGCTACACCTTC
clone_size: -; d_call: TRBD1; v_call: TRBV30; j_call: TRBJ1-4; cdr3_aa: CAWPTRTGYDEKLFF; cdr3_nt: TGTGCCTGGCCAACCAGGACAGGGTACGATGAAAAACTGTTTTTT
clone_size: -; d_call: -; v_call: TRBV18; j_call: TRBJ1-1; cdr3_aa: CASSPLAPGSPTTEAFF; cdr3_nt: TGTGCCAGCTCACCACTTGCACCCGGTAGCCCGACCACTGAAGCTTTCTTT
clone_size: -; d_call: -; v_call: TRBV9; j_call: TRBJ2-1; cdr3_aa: CASSPHRRGSYNEQFF; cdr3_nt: TGTGCCAGCAGCCCTCATAGACGGGGGTCATACAATGAGCAGTTCTTC
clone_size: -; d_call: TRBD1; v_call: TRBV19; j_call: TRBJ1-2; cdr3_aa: CASSPGQGRNYGYTF; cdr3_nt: TGTGCCAGTAGCCCCGGACAGGGGAGGAACTATGGCTACACCTTC
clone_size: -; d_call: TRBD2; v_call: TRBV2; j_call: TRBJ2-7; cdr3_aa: CASSDVAGSCGQYF; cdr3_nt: TGTGCCAGCAGTGATGTAGCGGGAAGCTGTGGGCAGTACTTC
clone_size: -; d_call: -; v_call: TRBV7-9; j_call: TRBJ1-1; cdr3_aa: CSSSLVGGGRLNTEAFF; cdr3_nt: TGTTCCAGCAGCTTAGTGGGAGGTGGCAGATTGAACACTGAAGCTTTCTTT
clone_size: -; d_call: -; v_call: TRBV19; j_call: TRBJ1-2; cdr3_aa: CASSISGGGSYGYTF; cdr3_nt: TGTGCCAGTAGTATTTCGGGGGGCGGTAGCTATGGCTACACCTTC
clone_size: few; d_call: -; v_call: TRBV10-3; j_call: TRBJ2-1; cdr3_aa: CAISVPGTTDEQFF; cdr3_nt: TGTGCCATCAGTGTTCCCGGGACAACCGATGAGCAGTTCTTC
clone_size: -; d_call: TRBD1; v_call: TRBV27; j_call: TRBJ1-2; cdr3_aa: CASSLSRGGGAFGYTF; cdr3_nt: TGTGCCAGCAGTTTATCGAGAGGAGGGGGCGCGTTTGGCTACACCTTC
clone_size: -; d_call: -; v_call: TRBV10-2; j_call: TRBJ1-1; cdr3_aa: CATVIGGGTEAFF; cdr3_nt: TGCGCCACCGTTATTGGGGGAGGCACTGAAGCTTTCTTT
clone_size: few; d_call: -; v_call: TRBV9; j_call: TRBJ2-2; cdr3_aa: CASRDSPNTGELFF; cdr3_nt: TGTGCCAGCAGGGACAGTCCGAACACCGGGGAGCTGTTTTTT
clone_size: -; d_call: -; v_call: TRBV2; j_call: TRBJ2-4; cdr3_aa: CASSKGAIAKNIQYF; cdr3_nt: TGTGCCAGCAGCAAAGGGGCCATAGCCAAAAACATTCAGTACTTC
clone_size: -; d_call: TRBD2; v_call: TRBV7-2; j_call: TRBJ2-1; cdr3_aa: CASSPSGGYNEQFF; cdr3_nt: TGTGCCAGCAGCCCTAGCGGGGGATACAATGAGCAGTTCTTC
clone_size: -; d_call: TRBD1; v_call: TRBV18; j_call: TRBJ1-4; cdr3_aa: CASSPPGQPNEKLFF; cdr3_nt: TGTGCCAGCTCACCACCGGGACAGCCTAATGAAAAACTGTTTTTT
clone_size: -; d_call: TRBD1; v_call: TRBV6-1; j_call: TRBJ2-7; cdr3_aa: CASSEAGTGYEQYF; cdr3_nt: TGTGCCAGCAGTGAAGCAGGGACAGGTTACGAGCAGTACTTC
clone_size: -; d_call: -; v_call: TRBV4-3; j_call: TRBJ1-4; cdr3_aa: CASSQQGRMGEKLFF; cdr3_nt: TGCGCCAGCAGCCAACAGGGGCGGATGGGTGAAAAACTGTTTTTT
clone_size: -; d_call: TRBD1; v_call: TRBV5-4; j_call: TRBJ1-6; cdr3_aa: CASRPRDSPLHF; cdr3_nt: TGTGCCAGCAGGCCCCGGGACAGTCCCCTCCACTTT